This T cell receptor beta chain was observed in a study of T cells in Graves' hyperthyroidism and ophthalmopathy. Study findings and constraints: Model-based prediction identified ophthalmopathy a median roughly 5.9 months prior to its onset.

This clonotype was recorded at least ten times. Its antigen is not known. Roughly 9.1 ml of fresh peripheral blood supplied the PBMCs. Amplification yielded TCR beta CDR3 regions, with RNA transcripts as the source. HTBI primers were the set used in a first-round RT-PCR of the TCR CDR3. TCRdb independently ran MiXCR on the multiplex PCR reads; one entry per CDR3 protein. Among under 400,000 distinct CDR3 sequences listed, about a sixth were seen once. The sample comprised blood. The TCR was taken from a woman aged 40 to 50 with Graves' ophthalmopathy.

CDR3 region: CASSRDQSGTQYF. The DNA for the CDR3 is TGTGCCAGCAGTCGGGACCAAAGTGGGACCCAGTACTTC. The gene calls are TRBV12-3 or TRBV12-4 and TRBJ2-5; D possibly uses TRBD1 or TRBD2 (5 bases each). Deletions cut 5 bases from V and 7 bases from J, with 14 bases between. The CDR3 length is 13 residues.